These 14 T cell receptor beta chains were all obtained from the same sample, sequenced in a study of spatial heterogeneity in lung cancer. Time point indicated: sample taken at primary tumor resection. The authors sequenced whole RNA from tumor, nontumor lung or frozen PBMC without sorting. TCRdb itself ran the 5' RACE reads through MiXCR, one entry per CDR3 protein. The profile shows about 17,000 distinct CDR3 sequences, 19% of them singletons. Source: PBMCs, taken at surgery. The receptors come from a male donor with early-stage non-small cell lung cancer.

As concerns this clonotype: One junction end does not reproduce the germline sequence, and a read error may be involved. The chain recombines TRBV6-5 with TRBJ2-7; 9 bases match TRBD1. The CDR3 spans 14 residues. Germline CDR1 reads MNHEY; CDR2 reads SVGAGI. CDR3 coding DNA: TGTGCCAGCAGTTCGGGACAGGGTAGTGACGAGCTGTACTTC. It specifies CASSSGQGSDELYF.

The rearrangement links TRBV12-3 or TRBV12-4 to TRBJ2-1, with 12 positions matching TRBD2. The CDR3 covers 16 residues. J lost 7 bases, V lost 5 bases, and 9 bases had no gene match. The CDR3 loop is CASSPRTSGDQNEQFF. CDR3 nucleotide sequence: TGTGCCAGCAGTCCCCGGACTAGCGGGGACCAAAATGAGCAGTTCTTC.

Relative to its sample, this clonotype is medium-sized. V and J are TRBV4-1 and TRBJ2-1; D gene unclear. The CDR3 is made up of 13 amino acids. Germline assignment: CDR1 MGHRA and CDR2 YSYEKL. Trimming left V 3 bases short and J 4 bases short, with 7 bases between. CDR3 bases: TGCGCCAGCAGCCATGTAGAATACAATGAGCAGTTCTTC. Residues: CASSHVEYNEQFF.

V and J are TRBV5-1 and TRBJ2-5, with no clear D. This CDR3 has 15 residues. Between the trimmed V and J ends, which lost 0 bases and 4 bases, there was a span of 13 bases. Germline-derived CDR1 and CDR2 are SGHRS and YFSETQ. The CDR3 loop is CASSLGWNSPETQYF. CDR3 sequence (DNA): TGCGCCAGCAGCTTGGGTTGGAATAGCCCAGAGACCCAGTACTTC.

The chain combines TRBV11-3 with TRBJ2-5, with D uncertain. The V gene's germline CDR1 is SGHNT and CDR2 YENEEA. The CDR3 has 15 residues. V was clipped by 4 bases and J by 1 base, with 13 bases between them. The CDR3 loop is CASSSTSSFQETQYF. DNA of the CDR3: TGTGCCAGCAGCTCAACCTCCTCATTCCAAGAGACCCAGTACTTC. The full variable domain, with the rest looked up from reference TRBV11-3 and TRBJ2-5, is EAGVVQSPRYKIIEKKQPVAFWCNPISGHNTLYWYLQNLGQGPELLIRYENEEAVDDSQLPKDRFSAERLKGVDSTLKIQPAELGDSAVYLCASSSTSSFQETQYFGPGTRLLVL.

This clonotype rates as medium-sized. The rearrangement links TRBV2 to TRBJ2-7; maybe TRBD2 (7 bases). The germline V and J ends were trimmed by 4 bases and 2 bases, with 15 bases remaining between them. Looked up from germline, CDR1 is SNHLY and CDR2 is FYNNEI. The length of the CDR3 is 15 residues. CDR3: CASSALAGATYEQYF. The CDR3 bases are TGTGCCAGCAGTGCCCTGGCGGGGGCTACCTACGAGCAGTACTTC.

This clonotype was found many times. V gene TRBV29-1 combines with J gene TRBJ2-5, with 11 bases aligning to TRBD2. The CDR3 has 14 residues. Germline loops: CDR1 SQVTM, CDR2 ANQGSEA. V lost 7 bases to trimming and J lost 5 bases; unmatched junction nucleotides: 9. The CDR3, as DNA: TGCAGCGCACAACCTGTAGCGGGGGGGGAGACCCAGTACTTC. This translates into CSAQPVAGGETQYF.

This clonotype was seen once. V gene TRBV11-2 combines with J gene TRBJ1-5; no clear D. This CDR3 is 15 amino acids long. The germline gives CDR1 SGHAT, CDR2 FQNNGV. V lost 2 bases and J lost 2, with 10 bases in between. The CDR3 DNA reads TGTGCCAGCAGCTTACCAATATACGGCAATCAGCCCCAGCATTTT. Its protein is CASSLPIYGNQPQHF.

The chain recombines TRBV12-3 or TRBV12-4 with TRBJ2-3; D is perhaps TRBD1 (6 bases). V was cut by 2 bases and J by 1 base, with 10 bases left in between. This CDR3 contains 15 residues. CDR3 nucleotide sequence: TGTGCCAGCAGTTTAAGGGCAGGGGGCACAGATACGCAGTATTTT. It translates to CASSLRAGGTDTQYF.

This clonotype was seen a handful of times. This CDR3 is CASSAQGYEQYF. Written as DNA, the CDR3 is TGTGCCAGCAGCGCACAGGGTTACGAGCAGTACTTC. The chain combines TRBV5-6 with TRBJ2-7; weak D call: TRBD1 (6 bases). There are 12 residues in the CDR3. Trimming pared 4 bases from V and 4 bases from J, leaving 9 bases between. Germline V gives CDR1 SGHDT, CDR2 YYEEEE.

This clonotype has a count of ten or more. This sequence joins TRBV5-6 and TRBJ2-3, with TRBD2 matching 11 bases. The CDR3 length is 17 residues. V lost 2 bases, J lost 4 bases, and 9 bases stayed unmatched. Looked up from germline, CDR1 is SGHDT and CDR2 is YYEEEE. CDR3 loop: CASSFRLAGGFSDTQYF. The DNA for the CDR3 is TGTGCCAGCAGCTTTCGCCTAGCGGGGGGATTTTCAGATACGCAGTATTTT.

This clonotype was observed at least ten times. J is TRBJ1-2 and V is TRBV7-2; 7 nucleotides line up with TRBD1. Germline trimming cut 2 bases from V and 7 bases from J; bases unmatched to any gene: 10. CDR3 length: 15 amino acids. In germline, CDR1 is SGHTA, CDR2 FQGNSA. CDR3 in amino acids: CASSLMLQGEVGYTF. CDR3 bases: TGTGCCAGCAGCTTAATGTTGCAGGGGGAGGTTGGCTACACCTTC.

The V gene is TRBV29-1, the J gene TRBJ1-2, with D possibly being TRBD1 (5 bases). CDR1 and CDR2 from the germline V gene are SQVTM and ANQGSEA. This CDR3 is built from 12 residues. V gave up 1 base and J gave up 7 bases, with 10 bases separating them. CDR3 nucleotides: TGCAGCGTTGAAGGAGCTGGGGGTGGCTACACCTTC. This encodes CSVEGAGGGYTF.

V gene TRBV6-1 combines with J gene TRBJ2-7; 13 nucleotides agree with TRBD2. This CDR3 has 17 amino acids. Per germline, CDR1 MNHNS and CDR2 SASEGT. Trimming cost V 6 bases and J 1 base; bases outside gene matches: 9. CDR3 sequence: CASRRTSGGRSSYEQYF. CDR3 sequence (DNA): TGTGCCAGCAGACGGACTAGCGGGGGCCGGTCGTCCTACGAGCAGTACTTC.